Each of the 21 T cell receptor beta chains below was sequenced from the same sample in a study of spatial heterogeneity in lung cancer. The time point: sample taken at primary tumor resection. Their target antigens are unknown. MiXCR, run by TCRdb on the 5' RACE reads, gives a single entry per CDR3 protein. The sample lists roughly 8,000 distinct CDR3 sequences, 8% to 10% seen once, with about 4% in the top ten. Study-level findings and limits: Counts of expanded alpha and beta TCRs within tumors tracked the tumor nonsynonymous mutation count.

The specimen comprised lung tumor tissue, sampled at surgery. These receptors all come from a male donor with early-stage non-small cell lung cancer.

This clonotype is labeled as medium-sized. Found in a library prepared for alpha chains, this beta chain is an off-target read, and its abundance has little meaning. The CDR3 DNA is TGTGCCTGGAGTGGACAAGCCAATCAGCCCCAGCATTTT. Translation gives CAWSGQANQPQHF. The chain uses TRBV30 and TRBJ1-5; the D is unclear. Germline values: CDR1 GTSNPN, CDR2 SVGIG (reference sequence). V was shortened by 1 base and J by 3 bases, with 7 bases between the two germline ends. CDR3 size: 13 residues.

Sample share makes this clonotype medium-sized. Being off target in a library aimed at alpha chains, this beta chain has a size of little meaning. The chain carries TRBV5-1 and TRBJ1-5; 10 nucleotides line up with TRBD1. Trimming cost V 4 bases and J 8 bases; bases outside gene matches: 6. Germline CDR1 reads SGHRS; CDR2 reads YFSETQ. This CDR3 contains 14 residues. DNA of the CDR3: TGCGCCAGCAGCGTGACAGGGGGCGGGGAGCCCCAGCATTTT. Protein sequence: CASSVTGGGEPQHF.

This clonotype is judged medium-sized. The size of this beta chain means little, since it is a stray read in a library made for alpha chains. This chain links TRBV12-3 or TRBV12-4 with TRBJ2-1; 7 nucleotides align to TRBD1. The trim removed 5 bases at V and 10 bases at J, leaving 8 bases unmatched. CDR3 length equals 13 residues. As DNA, the CDR3 is TGTGCCAGCAGTCGGAACCGGGACAGCGAGCAGTTCTTC. Its protein product is CASSRNRDSEQFF.

At least ten counts were recorded for this clonotype. This beta chain slipped into a library made for alpha chains as a stray read, so its size is not meaningful. This sequence joins TRBV3-1 and TRBJ2-5, with D perhaps matching TRBD2 (6 bases). The V gene lost 4 bases and the J gene lost 5 bases, with 17 bases spanning the gap. Germline loops: CDR1 LGHDT, CDR2 YNNKEL (reference sequence). The CDR3 extends over 15 amino acids. The CDR3 DNA is TGTGCCAGCAGCCTCCCCGGGAGAGGTTTGGAGACCCAGTACTTC. The encoded protein is CASSLPGRGLETQYF.

This clonotype qualifies as medium-sized. This beta chain came through as a stray read in a library set up for alpha chains, and its size says little. CDR3: CSASDLGQPSSYEQYF. In DNA form, the CDR3 reads TGCAGTGCTAGCGACTTGGGACAGCCAAGCAGCTACGAGCAGTACTTC. V and J are TRBV20-1 and TRBJ2-7; 7 nucleotides line up with TRBD1. The germline V gene has CDR1 DFQATT and CDR2 SNEGSKA (reference sequence). The CDR3 totals 16 residues. The V segment lost 3 bases and the J segment 3 bases; nucleotides outside the gene matches: 14.

In this sample, this clonotype is medium-sized. The library was built for alpha chains, so this beta chain is an off-target read and its size means little. The V gene is TRBV6-2 or TRBV6-3, the J gene TRBJ2-1; the match to TRBD2 covers 10 bases. The germline V gene has CDR1 MNHEY and CDR2 SVGEGT. V shed 4 bases and J 3 bases; nucleotides not matched to a gene: 3. The CDR3 loop spans 15 amino acids. Here the CDR3 reads CASSFLAGDYNEQFF. The CDR3 nucleotides read TGTGCCAGCAGTTTCCTAGCGGGAGACTACAATGAGCAGTTCTTC.

This clonotype was counted many times. A library prepared for alpha chains yielded this beta chain as an off-target read; its size is of little meaning. The genes are TRBV11-2 and TRBJ2-2; D is unresolved. Trimming cost V 1 base and J 1 base, with 7 bases left between them. The CDR3 length is 15 residues. Germline values: CDR1 SGHAT, CDR2 FQNNGV. The CDR3: CASSLVLGNTGELFF. The CDR3, as DNA: TGTGCCAGCAGCTTAGTCCTAGGGAACACCGGGGAGCTGTTTTTT. The full variable domain, with the rest looked up from reference TRBV11-2 and TRBJ2-2, is EAGVAQSPRYKIIEKRQSVAFWCNPISGHATLYWYQQILGQGPKLLIQFQNNGVVDDSQLPKDRFSAERLKGVDSTLKIQPAKLEDSAVYLCASSLVLGNTGELFFGEGSRLTVL.

This clonotype is medium-sized within its sample. This beta chain is an off-target read within a library intended for alpha chains, so its frequency means little. This chain uses TRBV30 with TRBJ2-6, with no clear D. This CDR3 has 15 residues. Germline CDR1 and CDR2: GTSNPN and SVGIG (reference sequence). V lost 1 base to trimming and J lost 0 bases, with 7 bases between them. The CDR3 coding sequence is TGTGCCTGGAGTGCCAAGAGCTCTGGGGCCAACGTCCTGACTTTC. Its protein is CAWSAKSSGANVLTF.

In this sample, this clonotype is medium-sized (0.01 to 0.1%). This beta chain is off target for a library built for alpha chains, so its abundance means little. The gene calls are TRBV7-9 and TRBJ2-2; TRBD2 aligns across 14 bases. The germline CDR1 and CDR2 sequences are SEHNR and FQNEAQ (reference sequence). This CDR3 is 17 amino acids long. The V gene end was trimmed by 6 bases and the J gene end by 6 bases; junction bases not matched to a gene: 9. CDR3 bases: TGTGCCAGCAGACCGACTAGCGGGAGGGCCTCATCCGGGGAGCTGTTTTTT. It is translated as CASRPTSGRASSGELFF.

This clonotype has at least ten counts. Because the library targeted alpha chains, this beta chain is an off-target read whose size means little. As DNA, the CDR3 is TGCAGTGCTAGAGACGACACTAGCTCCTATAATTCACCCCTCCACTTT. Residues: CSARDDTSSYNSPLHF. The V gene is TRBV20-1, the J gene TRBJ1-6, with D hard to call. The V gene's germline CDR1 is DFQATT and CDR2 SNEGSKA (reference sequence). The CDR3 is made up of 16 amino acids. Trimming took off 0 bases at V and 0 bases at J, with 9 bases between the two ends.

Sample share makes this clonotype medium-sized. A library made for alpha chains picked up this beta chain off target, so its size means little. The genes are TRBV5-1 and TRBJ1-4; TRBD1 matches at 8 bases. The CDR3 runs to 17 residues. V was clipped by 1 base and J by 8 bases; unmatched bases: 13. Germline CDR1 SGHRS, CDR2 YFSETQ. In DNA form, the CDR3 reads TGCGCCAGCAGCTTGAACGGAAACCAGGGGGCGTACGAAAAACTGTTTTTT. Its protein is CASSLNGNQGAYEKLFF. The full variable domain, with the rest looked up from reference TRBV5-1 and TRBJ1-4, is KAGVTQTPRYLIKTRGQQVTLSCSPISGHRSVSWYQQTPGQGLQFLFEYFSETQRNKGNFPGRFSGRQFSNSRSEMNVSTLELGDSALYLCASSLNGNQGAYEKLFFGSGTQLSVL.

This clonotype was seen a few times. This beta chain is a stray sequence in a library constructed for alpha chains; its clone size is not meaningful. The chain joins TRBV12-3 or TRBV12-4 to TRBJ2-2; 12 nucleotides line up with TRBD2. This CDR3 has 17 amino acids. J lost 0 bases, V lost 6 bases, and 5 bases had no gene match. The CDR3 spells CASSQTSGSANTGELFF. Here the CDR3 DNA reads TGTGCCAGCAGCCAGACTAGCGGGAGTGCGAACACCGGGGAGCTGTTTTTT.

By share, this clonotype ranks as medium-sized. The library was built for alpha chains, so this beta chain is an off-target read and its size means little. The chain combines TRBV4-2 with TRBJ2-3; D ambiguous. The CDR3 runs to 16 residues. From germline, CDR1 is LGHNA and CDR2 YNFKEQ. With 3 bases removed from V and 5 bases from J, the gap between germline ends came to 18 bases. The CDR3: CASSQGIMTSVDTQYF. The CDR3 DNA sequence: TGTGCCAGCAGCCAGGGTATAATGACGAGCGTAGATACGCAGTATTTT.

This clonotype was seen repeatedly, ten times or more. This beta chain is off target for a library built for alpha chains, so its abundance means little. The chain carries TRBV2 and TRBJ2-3; 11 bases are shared with TRBD2. The V segment lost 6 bases and the J segment 5 bases; nucleotides outside the gene matches: 7. The CDR3 is 15 amino acids. Per germline, CDR1 SNHLY and CDR2 FYNNEI. The CDR3 reads CASSGSGRAGDTQYF. The CDR3 DNA follows: TGTGCCAGCAGCGGTAGCGGGAGGGCGGGAGATACGCAGTATTTT. Together with reference TRBV2 and TRBJ2-3, the CDR3 gives the full variable domain: EPEVTQTPSHQVTQMGQEVILRCVPISNHLYFYWYRQILGQKVEFLVSFYNNEISEKSEIFDDQFSVERPDGSNFTLKIRSTKLEDSAMYFCASSGSGRAGDTQYFGPGTRLTVL.

Within the sample, this clonotype is medium-sized. Within a library made for alpha chains, this beta chain is off target, and its count is uninformative. CDR3 in amino acids: CASSLKGGRNTGELFF. The CDR3 DNA reads as TGCGCCAGCAGCTTGAAGGGGGGCAGAAACACCGGGGAGCTGTTTTTT. This sequence joins TRBV5-1 and TRBJ2-2; D tentatively fits TRBD1 or TRBD2 (6 bases each). From germline, CDR1 is SGHRS and CDR2 YFSETQ. The CDR3 has 16 residues. V lost 1 base and J lost 2, with 12 bases in between.

This clonotype is medium-sized. The library was prepared for alpha chains; this beta chain is a stray read, so its frequency means little. V usage is TRBV6-2 or TRBV6-3 and J usage is TRBJ1-5, with TRBD1 as a possible D gene (5 bases). Trimming left V 7 bases short and J 5 bases short, with 15 bases between. Germline V gene lookup returns CDR1 MNHEY and CDR2 SVGEGT. The CDR3 sequence is 14 residues long. CDR3 amino acids: CASTLGRSDQPQHF. In nucleotides, the CDR3 is TGTGCCAGCACCCTGGGACGAAGCGATCAGCCCCAGCATTTT.

Relative to its sample, this clonotype is medium-sized. Because this beta chain is a stray read in a library intended to capture alpha chains, its abundance should not be given much weight. The chain employs TRBV20-1 and TRBJ2-2; maybe TRBD1 (5 bases). This CDR3 is 14 amino acids long. V lost 2 bases and J 7 bases, leaving 14 bases between the germline ends. Germline lookup yields CDR1 DFQATT and CDR2 SNEGSKA (reference sequence). Written as DNA, the CDR3 is TGCAGTGCTAGACGGGCCAGGGCAGACGGGGAGCTGTTTTTT. This codes for CSARRARADGELFF.

By share, this clonotype ranks as medium-sized. With the library built for alpha chains, this beta chain is off target and its frequency is not meaningful. CDR3 sequence: CASSQITQGASGYTF. The CDR3 DNA sequence: TGTGCCAGCAGCCAAATTACACAGGGGGCGTCGGGCTACACCTTC. The chain carries TRBV4-2 and TRBJ1-2; 9 bases map to TRBD1. The junction had 9 bases not matched to a gene; V was cut back by 2 bases and J by 8 bases. The CDR3 covers 15 residues. Germline CDR1 is LGHNA and CDR2 is YNFKEQ.

This clonotype is termed medium-sized (0.01 to 0.1%). The size of this beta chain means little, since it is a stray read in a library made for alpha chains. This sequence joins TRBV28 and TRBJ2-5, with D perhaps TRBD2 (6 bases). CDR1 and CDR2 from the germline V gene are MDHEN and SYDVKM. The V end lost 1 base, the J end lost 4 bases, and 7 bases lay between the germline ends. There are 13 residues in the CDR3. The CDR3 DNA reads TGTGCCAGCAGTTTATACGGGGGAGAGACCCAGTACTTC. This translates into CASSLYGGETQYF.

This clonotype is medium-sized within its sample. Since the library was made to target alpha chains, this beta chain is a stray read and its abundance is not meaningful. The chain links TRBV7-2 to TRBJ1-1; D uncertain. Trimming pared 5 bases from V and 1 base from J, leaving 11 bases between. Germline V lookup: CDR1 SGHTA, CDR2 FQGNSA. The CDR3 extends over 14 amino acids. The CDR3 nucleotides read TGTGCCAGCAGCCCATTCGGGTCGAACACTGAAGCTTTCTTT. Amino acids: CASSPFGSNTEAFF.

This clonotype counts as medium-sized. This beta chain turned up in a library designed for alpha chains; as an off-target read, its abundance says little. The gene calls are TRBV28 and TRBJ2-2; possibly TRBD2 for D (5 bases). Germline assignment: CDR1 MDHEN and CDR2 SYDVKM. V lost 6 bases and J 4 bases, leaving 18 bases between the germline ends. The CDR3 has 16 amino acids. The DNA for the CDR3 is TGTGCCAGCAGCTTGACTTTGGCGGGCAGCACCGGGGAGCTGTTTTTT. Residues: CASSLTLAGSTGELFF.